The 10 T cell receptor beta chains below come from one sample, sequenced in a study of metastatic and nonmetastatic thyroid tumors. Via MiXCR, TCRdb re-called the PCR reads. The table lists tens of thousands of clones, about 17% of them singletons. The entire patient cohort was treatment-naive prior to thyroid surgery. The specimen was blood. These receptors were obtained from a female donor with papillary thyroid cancer or a benign thyroid nodule (not recorded which). Some clones in this sample may be carry-over from other donors' samples.

The J gene is TRBJ2-5, the V gene TRBV7-3; TRBD2 aligns across 8 bases. This CDR3 is built from 16 residues. Trimming took 5 bases from V and 3 from J; bases not matched to a gene: 11. Per the germline V gene, CDR1 is SGHTA and CDR2 is FQGTGA. In DNA, the CDR3 is TGTGCCAGCAGCAAGGTACTATCGGGAGGGAAAGAGACCCAGTACTTC. It is translated as CASSKVLSGGKETQYF.

On this clone itself: This may come from a read error, since a much larger clone is one base off. J is TRBJ1-1 and V is TRBV29-1; a weak D match, TRBD1 (6 bases). The CDR3 runs 12 residues. V dropped 8 bases and J dropped 5 bases, with 15 bases sitting between them. Germline lookup yields CDR1 SQVTM and CDR2 ANQGSEA. CDR3 coding DNA: TGCAGCTTGGGGGGGGCGTCGACTGAAGCTTTCTTT. Translated: CSLGGASTEAFF.

This clone was detected many times. The rearrangement links TRBV27 to TRBJ1-3; D gene uncertain. CDR1 and CDR2 (germline): MNHEY, SMNVEV (reference sequence). Trimming stripped 7 bases from V and 8 bases from J, with 9 bases between. CDR3 length equals 11 residues. The CDR3 protein is CASNPADTIYF. The DNA for the CDR3 is TGTGCCAGCAATCCCGCCGACACCATATATTTT.

This clone has a count of ten or more. V gene TRBV11-1 combines with J gene TRBJ2-1, with TRBD2 matching over 9 bases. V shed 5 bases and J 8 bases; nucleotides not matched to a gene: 13. The CDR3 sequence is 16 residues long. Germline V gives CDR1 SGHAT, CDR2 FQDESV (reference sequence). The CDR3 region has the DNA TGTGCCAGCAGCCAGGCGAGACTAGCGGAAATCGATGAGCAGTTCTTC. This gives the protein CASSQARLAEIDEQFF.

The chain couples TRBV20-1 to TRBJ2-4; 7 bases are shared with TRBD1. Trimming removed 1 base from V and 6 bases from J; junction bases left unmatched: 6. From germline, CDR1 is DFQATT and CDR2 SNEGSKA (reference sequence). The length of the CDR3 is 14 residues. CDR3 amino acids: CSARGQGVLNIQYF. The DNA for the CDR3 is TGCAGTGCTAGAGGACAGGGAGTATTAAACATTCAGTACTTC.

This clone was observed many times. This sequence joins TRBV10-2 and TRBJ1-5, with D perhaps matching TRBD1 (6 bases). In germline, CDR1 is WSHSY, CDR2 SAAADI. This CDR3 is 15 amino acids long. Trimming removed 5 bases from V and 7 bases from J, with 18 bases in between. The CDR3: CASSPRTVPAQPQHF. CDR3 sequence (DNA): TGCGCCAGCAGTCCGAGGACAGTTCCAGCCCAGCCCCAGCATTTT.

This clone was counted ten times or more. V usage is TRBV19 and J usage is TRBJ1-1; D is unclear. V was cut by 3 bases and J by 3 bases, with 14 bases left in between. In germline, CDR1 is LNHDA, CDR2 SQIVND (reference sequence). CDR3 length equals 15 residues. For the CDR3, the DNA is TGTGCCAGTAGTATGAATCTGGCAGACCACACTGAAGCTTTCTTT. Translation: CASSMNLADHTEAFF.

In its sample, this clone was seen many times. The rearrangement links TRBV7-9 to TRBJ2-7; D unclear. V was clipped by 7 bases and J by 2 bases, with 12 bases between them. The CDR3 covers 13 residues. CDR1 SEHNR and CDR2 FQNEAQ come from the germline V gene (reference sequence). The CDR3 loop is CASTPLNPYEQYF. The CDR3 DNA follows: TGTGCCAGCACCCCCCTGAATCCCTACGAGCAGTACTTC.

This clone was recorded at least ten times. Since no conserved phenylalanine or tryptophan closes the CDR3, a read error is the likely cause. The rearrangement links TRBV27 to TRBJ1-3; 10 nucleotides agree with TRBD1. The germline gives CDR1 MNHEY, CDR2 SMNVEV (reference sequence). The CDR3 has 17 residues. The ends lost 5 bases at V and 0 bases at J; junction bases unmatched: 7. The CDR3 coding sequence is TGTGCCAGCAGTCCCCCGGGACAGGGGAACTCTGGAAACACCATATATGTT. Translation: CASSPPGQGNSGNTIYV.

This clone was seen at least ten times. Other DNA sequences from this sample encode an identical CDR3 as well. The chain couples TRBV14 to TRBJ1-1, with D unresolved. The CDR3 runs to 14 residues. Germline loops: CDR1 SGHDN, CDR2 FVKESK. Trimming took 1 base from V and 0 from J, leaving 6 bases between them. The chain's CDR3 is CASSQAGMNTEAFF. The CDR3 coding sequence is TGTGCCAGCAGCCAAGCAGGAATGAACACTGAAGCTTTCTTT.